The 23 T cell receptor beta chains below come from one sample, sequenced in a study of glioma-infiltrating T cells after dendritic cell vaccination. As to time point: after dendritic cell vaccination, including at tumor progression/relapse. Here immunoSEQ multiplex PCR was the method, and the copy in TCRdb shows in-frame clones only, minus some. This table has 85,000 or so clones, 85% appearing once. Sequencing was performed on blood, taken after dendritic cell vaccination. These receptors all stem from a human donor with glioblastoma.

This clone has a handful of counts. The V gene is TRBV6-1, the J gene TRBJ1-2; no clear D gene. Germline CDR1 reads MNHNS; CDR2 reads SASEGT. The CDR3 sequence is 15 residues long. V gave up 0 bases and J gave up 6 bases, with 14 bases separating them. CDR3 region: CASSEALEGFNGYTF. The CDR3 DNA follows: TGTGCCAGCAGTGAAGCTCTGGAGGGATTTAATGGCTACACCTTC.

The chain uses TRBV2 and TRBJ2-2; the match to TRBD1 covers 9 bases. CDR1 is SNHLY and CDR2 is FYNNEI in the germline V gene. The CDR3 consists of 15 residues. V lost 7 bases, J lost 6 bases, and 9 bases stayed unmatched. The CDR3 reads CASTPGTGQAGELFF. CDR3 coding DNA: TGTGCCAGCACCCCCGGGACAGGGCAGGCCGGGGAGCTGTTTTTT.

This clone was counted a single time. The genes are TRBV4-1 and TRBJ1-1; D unresolved. V lost 0 bases to trimming and J lost 8 bases, with 10 bases between them. The CDR3 is made up of 13 amino acids. In germline, CDR1 is MGHRA, CDR2 YSYEKL. Here the CDR3 DNA reads TGCGCCAGCAGCCAAGAGGAGGGAACCGAAGCTTTCTTT. Translated, it gives CASSQEEGTEAFF.

V and J are TRBV7-3 and TRBJ2-1, with D tentatively TRBD2 (6 bases). Trimming shortened V by 4 bases and J by 10 bases, and 23 bases separated the two germline ends. Germline V gene lookup returns CDR1 SGHTA and CDR2 FQGTGA. The length of the CDR3 is 16 residues. The DNA for the CDR3 is TGTGCCAGCAGCTCCACTAGTAGCAGGAGTCGGGAGGAGCAGTTCTTC. Translation: CASSSTSSRSREEQFF.

The V gene is TRBV29-1, the J gene TRBJ2-7; 8 bases line up with TRBD1. The germline gives CDR1 SQVTM, CDR2 ANQGSEA. The CDR3 covers 14 residues. The V gene end was trimmed by 4 bases and the J gene end by 4 bases; junction bases not matched to a gene: 9. The chain's CDR3 is CSVVVPGGVYEQYF. The DNA of the CDR3 is TGCAGCGTTGTGGTTCCAGGGGGCGTTTACGAGCAGTACTTC.

V and J are TRBV25-1 and TRBJ2-5, with 14 bases aligning to TRBD2. Per the germline V gene, CDR1 is MGHDK and CDR2 is SYGVNS. J was trimmed by 4 bases and V by 4 bases; bases with no gene match: 8. This CDR3 comprises 17 residues. CDR3 sequence: CASSGTSGGPLAETQYF. The CDR3 coding sequence is TGTGCCAGCAGTGGGACTAGCGGGGGGCCGTTGGCAGAGACCCAGTACTTC.

This clone was detected a few times. CDR3 protein: CASSSDGSHQPQHF. For the CDR3, the DNA is TGTGCCAGCAGTTCAGACGGGAGCCATCAGCCCCAGCATTTT. The chain uses TRBV6-5 and TRBJ1-5; no firm D call. This CDR3 contains 14 residues. Germline CDR1 reads MNHEY; CDR2 reads SVGAGI. V was pared by 4 bases and J by 5 bases, with 12 bases between.

This clone was observed a single time. The chain employs TRBV28 and TRBJ1-2, with D tentatively TRBD1 (5 bases). In germline, CDR1 is MDHEN, CDR2 SYDVKM. V lost 7 bases and J 1 base, leaving 13 bases between the germline ends. The CDR3 loop spans 14 amino acids. The CDR3 DNA is TGTGCCAGCAAAGATACAGGCCATAACTATGGCTACACCTTC. As protein: CASKDTGHNYGYTF.

CDR3 in DNA: TGTGCCTGGAATGTTGTGGGCGATACCTACGAGCAGTACTTC. It yields the protein CAWNVVGDTYEQYF. The V gene is TRBV30, the J gene TRBJ2-7, with unresolved D. Looked up from germline, CDR1 is GTSNPN and CDR2 is SVGIG (reference sequence). This CDR3 spans 14 amino acids. Trimming stripped 4 bases from V and 2 bases from J, with 15 bases between.

The genes are TRBV28 and TRBJ2-5; possible D gene TRBD1, 6 bases. The CDR3 runs 13 residues. Trimming cost V 3 bases and J 2 bases, with 7 bases left between them. The germline V gene has CDR1 MDHEN and CDR2 SYDVKM. The CDR3 DNA reads as TGTGCCAGCAGTTTGGGGGCACAAGAGACCCAGTACTTC. Protein: CASSLGAQETQYF.

The gene calls are TRBV7-2 and TRBJ1-2; D perhaps matches TRBD1 (5 bases). The CDR3 sequence is 15 residues long. Germline CDR1 SGHTA, CDR2 FQGNSA. V was trimmed by 1 base and J by 5 bases, leaving 14 bases between them. The CDR3 sequence is CASSLDGSGGYGYTF. DNA for the CDR3: TGTGCCAGCAGCTTAGATGGGTCTGGGGGGTATGGCTACACCTTC.

This clone was seen just once. The gene calls are TRBV5-1 and TRBJ1-2, with D tentatively TRBD1 (5 bases). The CDR3 has 14 residues. The V gene lost 0 bases and the J gene lost 1 base, with 7 bases spanning the gap. CDR1 is SGHRS and CDR2 is YFSETQ in the germline V gene. The CDR3 sequence: CASSLDGGNYGYTF. CDR3 coding DNA: TGCGCCAGCAGCTTGGACGGGGGTAACTATGGCTACACCTTC.

The CDR3 protein is CASSDRQGFGNTIYF. CDR3 DNA sequence: TGTGCCAGTAGTGATCGACAGGGTTTTGGAAACACCATATATTTT. The chain combines TRBV19 with TRBJ1-3; 7 bases line up with TRBD1. Germline lookup yields CDR1 LNHDA and CDR2 SQIVND (reference sequence). V trimming: 5 bases; J trimming: 3 bases; junction bases outside the gene matches: 7. The CDR3 extends over 15 amino acids. The complete variable domain, with remaining parts taken from reference TRBV19 and TRBJ1-3, reads DGGITQSPKYLFRKEGQNVTLSCEQNLNHDAMYWYRQDPGQGLRLIYYSQIVNDFQKGDIAEGYSVSREKKESFPLTVTSAQKNPTAFYLCASSDRQGFGNTIYFGEGSWLTVV.

The V call is TRBV18, the J call TRBJ1-4; D is unresolved. V was trimmed by 3 bases and J by 2 bases, leaving 4 bases between them. The CDR3 totals 13 residues. Germline-derived CDR1 and CDR2 are KGHSH and LQKENI. As DNA, the CDR3 is TGTGCCAGCTCACCCCTTACTAATGAAAAACTGTTTTTT. Translation gives CASSPLTNEKLFF. The whole variable domain, filled in from reference TRBV18 and TRBJ1-4, reads NAGVMQNPRHLVRRRGQEARLRCSPMKGHSHVYWYRQLPEEGLKFMVYLQKENIIDESGMPKERFSAEFPKEGPSILRIQQVVRGDSAAYFCASSPLTNEKLFFGSGTQLSVL.

The V gene is TRBV18, the J gene TRBJ2-7; 7 positions agree with TRBD1. The J segment lost 6 bases and the V segment lost 4 bases, leaving 12 bases of the junction unmatched. Germline assignment: CDR1 KGHSH and CDR2 LQKENI. This CDR3 spans 15 amino acids. CDR3 DNA sequence: TGTGCCAGCTCACAGACAGGGAGTTTGGTTATCGAGCAGTACTTC. This codes for CASSQTGSLVIEQYF.

V and J are TRBV27 and TRBJ2-3; D possibly corresponds to TRBD2 (6 bases). Germline-derived CDR1 and CDR2 are MNHEY and SMNVEV (reference sequence). The CDR3 covers 17 residues. Trimming stripped 2 bases from V and 4 bases from J, with 19 bases between. The chain's CDR3 is CASSLTFQGGIADTQYF. DNA for the CDR3: TGTGCCAGCAGTTTAACTTTCCAGGGAGGTATCGCAGATACGCAGTATTTT.

About this clone itself: An end of the junction does not agree with germline; a read error may underlie this. The rearrangement links TRBV5-8 to TRBJ2-5; D might be TRBD1 (5 bases). Looked up from germline, CDR1 is SGHTS and CDR2 is YDEGEE. The CDR3 totals 18 residues. Written as DNA, the CDR3 is TGTGCCAGCAGCTTGGCCACCACAGGTCGCCGAAACCAACAGACCCAGTACTTC. Protein: CASSLATTGRRNQQTQYF. Together with reference TRBV5-8 and TRBJ2-5, the CDR3 gives the full variable domain: EAGVTQSPTHLIKTRGQQATLRCSPISGHTSVYWYQQALGLGLQFLLWYDEGEERNRGNFPPRFSGRQFPNYSSELNVNALELEDSALYLCASSLATTGRRNQQTQYFGPGTRLLVL.

This sequence joins TRBV4-1 and TRBJ2-2, with 9 bases identical to TRBD2. V was pared by 1 base and J by 5 bases, with 8 bases of the junction left unmatched. This CDR3 has 17 residues. Germline V gene lookup returns CDR1 MGHRA and CDR2 YSYEKL. The CDR3 is CASSQAPSLAGTGELFF. The CDR3 DNA reads as TGCGCCAGCAGCCAAGCGCCTTCTCTAGCGGGAACCGGGGAGCTGTTTTTT.

This clone has a single count. Written as DNA, the CDR3 is TGTGCCAGCTCACCACTCGAGACAAGGCCTAACACTGAAGCTTTCTTT. Residues: CASSPLETRPNTEAFF. The chain employs TRBV18 and TRBJ1-1, with D unresolved. Trimming cost V 1 base and J 2 bases, with 14 bases left between them. The CDR3 has 16 residues. CDR1 is KGHSH and CDR2 is LQKENI in the germline V gene.

V and J are TRBV5-1 and TRBJ2-1; D is perhaps TRBD1 (5 bases). CDR1 is SGHRS and CDR2 is YFSETQ in the germline V gene. The CDR3 spans 13 residues. V lost 1 base to trimming and J lost 8 bases, with 10 bases between them. The CDR3 DNA reads as TGCGCCAGCAGCTTGCCCAGGGCGGATGAGCAGTTCTTC. It codes for CASSLPRADEQFF.

CDR3 residues: CASNIAGGDEQYF. DNA of the CDR3: TGTGCCAGCAACATAGCGGGAGGGGACGAGCAGTACTTC. The rearrangement links TRBV28 to TRBJ2-7; 11 nucleotides match TRBD2. The V segment lost 7 bases and the J segment 5 bases; nucleotides outside the gene matches: 4. The CDR3 length is 13 residues. CDR1 MDHEN and CDR2 SYDVKM come from the germline V gene.

The rearrangement uses TRBV7-9 and TRBJ2-2, with 7 nucleotides matching TRBD2. Trimming took 10 bases from V and 0 from J; bases not matched to a gene: 11. Per germline, CDR1 SEHNR and CDR2 FQNEAQ (reference sequence). The CDR3 is made up of 16 amino acids. This CDR3 reads CAIARRGSSNTGELFF. The CDR3 DNA reads as TGTGCCATCGCGCGGCGGGGGTCCTCGAACACCGGGGAGCTGTTTTTT.

The rearrangement uses TRBV5-4 and TRBJ1-1; no clear D. Germline lookup yields CDR1 SGHNT and CDR2 YYREEE (reference sequence). The CDR3 spans 14 residues. Trimming stripped 1 base from V and 0 bases from J, with 7 bases between. CDR3 nucleotides: TGTGCCAGCAGCTTGCGTGGAGTGAACACTGAAGCTTTCTTT. This translates into CASSLRGVNTEAFF.